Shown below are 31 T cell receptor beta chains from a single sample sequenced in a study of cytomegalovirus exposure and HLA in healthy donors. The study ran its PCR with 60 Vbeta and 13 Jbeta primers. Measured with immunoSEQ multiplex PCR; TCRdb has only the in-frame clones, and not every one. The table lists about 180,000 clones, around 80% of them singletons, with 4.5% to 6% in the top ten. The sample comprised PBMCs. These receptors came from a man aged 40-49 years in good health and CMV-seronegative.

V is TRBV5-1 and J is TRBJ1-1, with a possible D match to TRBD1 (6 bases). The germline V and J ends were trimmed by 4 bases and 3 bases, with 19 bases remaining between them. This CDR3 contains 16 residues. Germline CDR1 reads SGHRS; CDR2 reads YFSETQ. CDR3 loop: CASSLGEGGWHTEAFF. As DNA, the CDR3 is TGCGCCAGCAGCCTCGGGGAGGGGGGCTGGCACACTGAAGCTTTCTTT.

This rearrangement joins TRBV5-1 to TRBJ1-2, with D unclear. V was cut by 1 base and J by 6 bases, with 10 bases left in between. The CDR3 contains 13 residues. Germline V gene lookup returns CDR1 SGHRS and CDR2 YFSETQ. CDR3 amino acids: CASSLRSNDGYTF. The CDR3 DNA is TGCGCCAGCAGCTTGAGGAGCAACGATGGCTACACCTTC.

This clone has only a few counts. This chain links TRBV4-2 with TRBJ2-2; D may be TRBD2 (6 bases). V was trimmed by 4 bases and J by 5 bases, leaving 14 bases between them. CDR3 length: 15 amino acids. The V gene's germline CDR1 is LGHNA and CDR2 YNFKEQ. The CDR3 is CASSPGGRLTGELFF. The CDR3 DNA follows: TGTGCCAGCAGCCCCGGGGGACGGTTAACCGGGGAGCTGTTTTTT.

The CDR3 region has the DNA TGTGCCAGCAGCCAAGGCCGGGACAGACTATCCTACGAGCAGTACTTC. Translating gives CASSQGRDRLSYEQYF. This chain links TRBV14 with TRBJ2-7; 7 positions agree with TRBD1. The V gene's germline CDR1 is SGHDN and CDR2 FVKESK. The ends lost 1 base at V and 1 base at J; junction bases unmatched: 7. This CDR3 contains 16 residues.

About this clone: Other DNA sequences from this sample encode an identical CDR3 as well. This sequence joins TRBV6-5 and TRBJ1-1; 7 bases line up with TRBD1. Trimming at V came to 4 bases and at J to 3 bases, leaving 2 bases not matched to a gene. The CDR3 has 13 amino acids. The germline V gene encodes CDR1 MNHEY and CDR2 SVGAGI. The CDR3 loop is CASSLTGYTEAFF. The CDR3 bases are TGTGCCAGCAGTTTGACAGGGTACACTGAAGCTTTCTTT.

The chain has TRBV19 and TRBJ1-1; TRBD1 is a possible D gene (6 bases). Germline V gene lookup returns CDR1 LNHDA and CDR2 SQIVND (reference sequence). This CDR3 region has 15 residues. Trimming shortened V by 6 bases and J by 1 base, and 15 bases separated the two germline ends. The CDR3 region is CASRKIQGPNTEAFF. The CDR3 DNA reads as TGTGCCAGTAGGAAAATACAGGGCCCGAACACTGAAGCTTTCTTT.

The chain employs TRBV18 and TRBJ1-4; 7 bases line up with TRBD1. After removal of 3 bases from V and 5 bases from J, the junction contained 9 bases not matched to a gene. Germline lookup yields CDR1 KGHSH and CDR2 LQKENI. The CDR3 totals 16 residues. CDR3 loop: CASSPTVGGQNEKLFF. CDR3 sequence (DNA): TGTGCCAGCTCACCGACGGTTGGGGGACAGAATGAAAAACTGTTTTTT.

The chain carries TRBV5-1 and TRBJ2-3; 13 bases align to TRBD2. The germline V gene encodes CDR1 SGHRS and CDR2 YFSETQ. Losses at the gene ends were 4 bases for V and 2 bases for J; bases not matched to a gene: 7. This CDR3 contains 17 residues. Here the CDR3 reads CASSTGLAGAFTDTQYF. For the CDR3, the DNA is TGCGCCAGCAGCACCGGACTAGCGGGGGCCTTCACAGATACGCAGTATTTT.

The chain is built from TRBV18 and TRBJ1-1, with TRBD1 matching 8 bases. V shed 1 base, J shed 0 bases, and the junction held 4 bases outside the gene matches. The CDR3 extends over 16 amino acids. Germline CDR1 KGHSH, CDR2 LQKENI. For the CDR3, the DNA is TGTGCCAGCTCACCACTCACAGGGGGGATGAACACTGAAGCTTTCTTT. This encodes CASSPLTGGMNTEAFF.

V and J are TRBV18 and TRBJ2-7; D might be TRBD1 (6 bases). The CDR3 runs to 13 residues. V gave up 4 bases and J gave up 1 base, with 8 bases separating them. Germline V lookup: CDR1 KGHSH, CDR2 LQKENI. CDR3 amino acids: CASSLGQSYEQYF. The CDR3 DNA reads TGTGCCAGCTCACTCGGACAGTCCTACGAGCAGTACTTC.

In nucleotides, the CDR3 is TGCGCCAGCAGCCAAGGCCCAGGGCTATATAGCAATCAGCCCCAGCATTTT. This sequence encodes CASSQGPGLYSNQPQHF. The chain recombines TRBV4-1 with TRBJ1-5; perhaps TRBD1 as D (5 bases). The germline gives CDR1 MGHRA, CDR2 YSYEKL. Deletions cut 1 base from V and 0 bases from J, with 13 bases between. The CDR3 runs 17 residues.

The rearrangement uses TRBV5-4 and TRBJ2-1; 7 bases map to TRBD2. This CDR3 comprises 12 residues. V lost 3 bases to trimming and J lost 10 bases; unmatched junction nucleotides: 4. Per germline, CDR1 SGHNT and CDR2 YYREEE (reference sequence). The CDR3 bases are TGTGCCAGCAGCTCCCAAGCGGGGGAGCAGTTCTTC. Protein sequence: CASSSQAGEQFF.

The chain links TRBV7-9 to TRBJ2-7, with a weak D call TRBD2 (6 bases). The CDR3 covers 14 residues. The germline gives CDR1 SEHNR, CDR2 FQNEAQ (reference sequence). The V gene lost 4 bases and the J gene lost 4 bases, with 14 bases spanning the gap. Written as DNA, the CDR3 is TGTGCCAGCAGCTCGCCCAGCGCGGGATACGAGCAGTACTTC. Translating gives CASSSPSAGYEQYF.

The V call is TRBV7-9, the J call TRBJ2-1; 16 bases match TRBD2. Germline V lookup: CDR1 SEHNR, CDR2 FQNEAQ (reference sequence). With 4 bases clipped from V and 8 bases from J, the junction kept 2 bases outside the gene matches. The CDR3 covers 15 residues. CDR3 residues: CASSSGLAGGYEQFF. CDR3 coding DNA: TGTGCCAGCAGCTCGGGACTAGCGGGAGGGTATGAGCAGTTCTTC.

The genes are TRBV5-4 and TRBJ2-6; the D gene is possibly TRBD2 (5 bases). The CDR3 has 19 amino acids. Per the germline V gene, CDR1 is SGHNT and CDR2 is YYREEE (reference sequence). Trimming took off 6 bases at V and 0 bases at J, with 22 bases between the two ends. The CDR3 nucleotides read TGTGCCAGCACCCTCCCCGGCAGTAGCGCAGGCTCTGGGGCCAACGTCCTGACTTTC. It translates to CASTLPGSSAGSGANVLTF. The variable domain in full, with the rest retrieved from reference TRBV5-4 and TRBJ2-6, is ETGVTQSPTHLIKTRGQQVTLRCSSQSGHNTVSWYQQALGQGPQFIFQYYREEENGRGNFPPRFSGLQFPNYSSELNVNALELDDSALYLCASTLPGSSAGSGANVLTFGAGSRLTVL.

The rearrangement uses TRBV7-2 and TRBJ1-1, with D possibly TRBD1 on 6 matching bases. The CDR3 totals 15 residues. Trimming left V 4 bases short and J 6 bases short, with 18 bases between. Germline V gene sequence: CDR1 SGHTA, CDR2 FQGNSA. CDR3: CASSSLGAGLSEAFF. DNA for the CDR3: TGTGCCAGCAGCTCATTGGGGGCAGGCTTATCTGAAGCTTTCTTT.

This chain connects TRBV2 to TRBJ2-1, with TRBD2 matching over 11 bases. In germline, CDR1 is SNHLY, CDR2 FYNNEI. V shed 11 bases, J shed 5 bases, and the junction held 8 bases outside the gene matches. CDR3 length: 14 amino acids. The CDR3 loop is CACPRGLADNEQFF. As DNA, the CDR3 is TGTGCCTGCCCCCGGGGACTAGCGGACAATGAGCAGTTCTTC.

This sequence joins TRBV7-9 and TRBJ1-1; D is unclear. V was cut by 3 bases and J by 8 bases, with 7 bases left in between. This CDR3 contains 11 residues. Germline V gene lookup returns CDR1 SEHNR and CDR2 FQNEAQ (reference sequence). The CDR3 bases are TGTGCCAGCAGCTTTTTTACAGAAGCTTTCTTT. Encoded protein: CASSFFTEAFF.

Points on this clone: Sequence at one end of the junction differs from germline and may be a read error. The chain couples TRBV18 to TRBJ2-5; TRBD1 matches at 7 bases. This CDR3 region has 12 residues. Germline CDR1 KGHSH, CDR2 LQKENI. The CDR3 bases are TGTGCCAGCTCATCACCTAGTAGGGGGCCGTACTTC. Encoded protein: CASSSPSRGPYF.

The CDR3 is CASSQGRGRGAVNEKLFF. The CDR3 DNA follows: TGCGCCAGCAGCCAAGGAAGGGGGCGGGGGGCTGTTAATGAAAAACTGTTTTTT. V usage is TRBV4-3 and J usage is TRBJ1-4, with 7 positions matching TRBD1. Germline V CDR1 and CDR2: LGHNA, YSLEER. The CDR3 runs to 18 residues. The ends lost 1 base at V and 4 bases at J; junction bases unmatched: 12.

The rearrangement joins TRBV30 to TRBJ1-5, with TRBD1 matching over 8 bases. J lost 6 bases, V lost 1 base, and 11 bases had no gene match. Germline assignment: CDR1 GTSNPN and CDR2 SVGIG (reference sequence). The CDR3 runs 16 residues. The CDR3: CAWSAHPTGVRQPQHF. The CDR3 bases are TGTGCCTGGAGTGCCCACCCGACAGGGGTGCGTCAGCCCCAGCATTTT.

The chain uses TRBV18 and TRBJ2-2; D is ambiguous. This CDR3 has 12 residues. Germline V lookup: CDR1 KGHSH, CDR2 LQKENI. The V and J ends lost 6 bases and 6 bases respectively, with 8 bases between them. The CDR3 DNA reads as TGTGCCAGCTCTGTCAGGCCCGGGGAGCTGTTTTTT. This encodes CASSVRPGELFF.

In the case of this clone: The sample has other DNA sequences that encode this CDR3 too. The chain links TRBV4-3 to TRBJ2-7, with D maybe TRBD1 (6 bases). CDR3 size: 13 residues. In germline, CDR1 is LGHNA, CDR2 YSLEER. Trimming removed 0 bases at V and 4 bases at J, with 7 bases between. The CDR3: CASSQDRGYEQYF. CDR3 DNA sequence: TGCGCCAGCAGCCAAGACAGGGGTTACGAGCAGTACTTC.

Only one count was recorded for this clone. CDR3 DNA: TGTGCCACCACCACTGACTCACGGGGATACAATGAGCAGTTCTTC. Its protein product is CATTTDSRGYNEQFF. J is TRBJ2-1 and V is TRBV15, with a tentative D call TRBD2 (5 bases). Germline V gene data show CDR1 as LNHNV and CDR2 as YYDKDF (reference sequence). With 7 bases removed from V and 4 bases from J, the gap between germline ends came to 17 bases. This CDR3 comprises 15 residues. Full variable domain (outside the CDR3, taken from reference TRBV15 and TRBJ2-1): DAMVIQNPRYQVTQFGKPVTLSCSQTLNHNVMYWYQQKSSQAPKLLFHYYDKDFNNEADTPDNFQSRRPNTSFCFLDIRSPGLGDTAMYLCATTTDSRGYNEQFFGPGTRLTVL.

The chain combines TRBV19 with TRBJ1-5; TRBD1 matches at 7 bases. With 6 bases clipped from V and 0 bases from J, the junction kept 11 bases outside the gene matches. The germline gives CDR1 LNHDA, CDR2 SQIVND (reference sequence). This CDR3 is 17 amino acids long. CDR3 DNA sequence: TGTGCCAGTAGCATCAAACTTACAGGGGATAGCAATCAGCCCCAGCATTTT. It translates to CASSIKLTGDSNQPQHF.

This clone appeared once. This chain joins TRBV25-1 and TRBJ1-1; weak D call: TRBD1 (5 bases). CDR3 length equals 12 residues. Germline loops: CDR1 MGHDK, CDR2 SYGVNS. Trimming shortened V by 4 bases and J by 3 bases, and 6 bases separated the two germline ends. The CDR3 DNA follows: TGTGCCAGCAGTGTACAGGACACTGAAGCTTTCTTT. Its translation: CASSVQDTEAFF. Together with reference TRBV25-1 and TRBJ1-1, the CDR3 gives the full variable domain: EADIYQTPRYLVIGTGKKITLECSQTMGHDKMYWYQQDPGMELHLIHYSYGVNSTEKGDLSSESTVSRIRTEHFPLTLESARPSHTSQYLCASSVQDTEAFFGQGTRLTVV.

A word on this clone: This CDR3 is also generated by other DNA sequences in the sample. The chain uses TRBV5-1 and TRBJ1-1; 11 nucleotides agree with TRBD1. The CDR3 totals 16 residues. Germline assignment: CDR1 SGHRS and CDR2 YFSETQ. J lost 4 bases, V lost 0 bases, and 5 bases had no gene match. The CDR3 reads CASSLASGTGGTEAFF. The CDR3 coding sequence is TGCGCCAGCAGCTTGGCCTCCGGGACAGGGGGCACTGAAGCTTTCTTT.

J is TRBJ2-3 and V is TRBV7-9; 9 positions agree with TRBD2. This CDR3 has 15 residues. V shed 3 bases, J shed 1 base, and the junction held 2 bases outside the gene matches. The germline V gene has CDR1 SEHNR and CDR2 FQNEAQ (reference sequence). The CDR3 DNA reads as TGTGCCAGCAGCTTCGCGGGAGGGGGCACAGATACGCAGTATTTT. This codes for CASSFAGGGTDTQYF.

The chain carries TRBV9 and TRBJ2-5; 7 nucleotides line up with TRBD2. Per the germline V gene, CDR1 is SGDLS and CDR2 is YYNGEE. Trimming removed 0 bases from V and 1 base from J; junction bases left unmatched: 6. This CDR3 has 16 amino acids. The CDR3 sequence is CASSVGSSGSQETQYF. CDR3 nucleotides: TGTGCCAGCAGCGTAGGTAGTAGCGGGTCCCAAGAGACCCAGTACTTC.

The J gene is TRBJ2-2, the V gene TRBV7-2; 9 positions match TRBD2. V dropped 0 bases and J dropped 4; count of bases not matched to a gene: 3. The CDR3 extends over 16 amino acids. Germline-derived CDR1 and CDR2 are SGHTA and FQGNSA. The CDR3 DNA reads TGTGCCAGCAGCTTAGCTAGCGGGAGCCCCACCGGGGAGCTGTTTTTT. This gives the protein CASSLASGSPTGELFF.

The CDR3 here is CAIRDREGEQYF. The CDR3 DNA is TGTGCCATCAGGGACAGGGAGGGCGAGCAGTACTTC. V is TRBV10-3 and J is TRBJ2-7; D perhaps matches TRBD1 (8 bases). Germline CDR1 ENHRY, CDR2 SYGVKD. CDR3 size: 12 residues. The V gene lost 6 bases and the J gene lost 6 bases, with 12 bases spanning the gap.